This T cell receptor (beta chain) was identified in a study of B cell selection in AIRE deficiency. CDR3 size: 15 residues. CDR1 and CDR2 (germline): SGHVS, FQNEAQ. Trimming cost V 5 bases and J 2 bases, with 16 bases left between them. Using immunoSEQ multiplex PCR, the repertoire was profiled, and TCRdb retains in-frame clones only, with some absent. This table has some 25,000 clones, roughly 96% appearing once. CD4+CD127+ cells were sorted as the conventional CD4 T cells. What was sequenced was CD4+CD127+ conventional T cells sorted from PBMCs. The chain carries TRBV7-8 and TRBJ2-7; TRBD2 is a possible D gene (6 bases). The TCR was taken from a human donor in good health. CDR3 in DNA: TGTGCCAGCAGCCTAGGCGGGGTGGGCGCCTACGAGCAGTACTTC. Amino acid sequence: CASSLGGVGAYEQYF.